A single sample gave rise to the 11 T cell receptor beta chains below, sequenced in a study of blood T cell repertoires in COVID-19. The repertoire was sequenced with immunoSEQ multiplex PCR; TCRdb's copy has only in-frame clones and lacks some. The data contain 390,000 or so clones, 90% of them singletons. The specimen was peripheral blood. These receptors were collected from a man between 18 and 35 years old with active or convalescent COVID-19.

The J gene is TRBJ2-2, the V gene TRBV27; TRBD1 matches 8 bases. CDR1 is MNHEY and CDR2 is SMNVEV in the germline V gene (reference sequence). The CDR3 extends over 13 amino acids. V was clipped by 10 bases and J by 0 bases; unmatched bases: 1. DNA of the CDR3: TGTGCCACCAGGGGGCCGAACACCGGGGAGCTGTTTTTT. Translation gives CATRGPNTGELFF.

J is TRBJ1-2 and V is TRBV28; maybe TRBD1 (5 bases). Germline CDR1 and CDR2: MDHEN and SYDVKM. V was clipped by 7 bases and J by 7 bases, with 16 bases between them. The CDR3 spans 13 residues. CDR3 bases: TGTGCCAGCACCCCTGGGGCAGGGTTTGGCTACACCTTC. It translates to CASTPGAGFGYTF.

The chain uses TRBV6-5 and TRBJ1-5, with D unclear. Trimming shortened V by 4 bases and J by 2 bases, and 15 bases separated the two germline ends. The CDR3 sequence is 16 residues long. CDR1 and CDR2 from the germline V gene are MNHEY and SVGAGI. CDR3 sequence reads: CASSSGRVSRNQPQHF. CDR3 in DNA: TGTGCCAGCAGTTCGGGTCGCGTATCACGCAATCAGCCCCAGCATTTT.

The CDR3 region has the DNA TGTGCCAGCAGCATAATGAGCGGGAGCTCCTACGAGCAGTACTTC. This encodes CASSIMSGSSYEQYF. The V and J genes are TRBV27 and TRBJ2-7; 8 nucleotides line up with TRBD2. The CDR3 is 15 residues long. Trimming cost V 6 bases and J 0 bases; bases outside gene matches: 7. Germline CDR1 is MNHEY and CDR2 is SMNVEV (reference sequence).

The chain has TRBV6-5 and TRBJ2-3; possible D gene TRBD1, 6 bases. The V gene's germline CDR1 is MNHEY and CDR2 SVGAGI. The CDR3 runs 11 residues. The germline V and J ends were trimmed by 7 bases and 5 bases, with 7 bases remaining between them. The CDR3 DNA sequence: TGTGCCAGCAAGGGGGAAGATACGCAGTATTTT. This translates into CASKGEDTQYF.

The V call is TRBV30, the J call TRBJ2-3, with D uncertain. The V and J ends lost 4 bases and 1 base respectively, with 12 bases between them. This CDR3 spans 14 amino acids. Germline V CDR1 and CDR2: GTSNPN, SVGIG (reference sequence). The CDR3 nucleotides are TGTGCCTGGAATAAAGGCGGCCGCACAGATACGCAGTATTTT. This encodes CAWNKGGRTDTQYF. The whole variable domain, filled in from reference TRBV30 and TRBJ2-3, reads SQTIHQWPATLVQPVGSPLSLECTVEGTSNPNLYWYRQAAGRGLQLLFYSVGIGQISSEVPQNLSASRPQDRQFILSSKKLLLSDSGFYLCAWNKGGRTDTQYFGPGTRLTVL.

The DNA of the CDR3 is TGCGCCAGCAGTTGGGAGGGACATCCCTACGAGCAGTACTTC. Encoded protein: CASSWEGHPYEQYF. The chain couples TRBV5-1 to TRBJ2-7; perhaps TRBD2 as D (7 bases). Trimming stripped 5 bases from V and 2 bases from J, with 14 bases between. CDR1 and CDR2 (germline): SGHRS, YFSETQ. This CDR3 has 14 residues.

The rearrangement joins TRBV12-2 to TRBJ2-6; TRBD1 is the table's D call, not checked against the DNA. TRBV12-2 is classified as a pseudogene. This CDR3 comprises 17 residues. The CDR3 spells CASRLGGRSSGANVLTF. CDR3 nucleotide sequence: TGTGCAAGTCGCTTAGGGGGTCGGAGCTCTGGGGCCAACGTGCTGACTTTC.

The chain joins TRBV11-1 to TRBJ1-2; D remains unclear. Germline V lookup: CDR1 SGHAT, CDR2 FQDESV (reference sequence). The CDR3 consists of 14 residues. V shed 4 bases and J shed 0 bases, with 9 bases lying between them. The CDR3 loop reads CASSSSTTNYGYTF. The CDR3 bases are TGTGCCAGCAGCTCGTCGACAACTAACTATGGCTACACCTTC.

The gene calls are TRBV7-6 and TRBJ2-7; 7 bases agree with TRBD2. Per the germline V gene, CDR1 is SGHVS and CDR2 is FNYEAQ. The V segment lost 2 bases and the J segment 2 bases; nucleotides outside the gene matches: 9. The CDR3 extends over 16 amino acids. The CDR3 nucleotides are TGTGCCAGCAGCTTATCGTCTAGCGGCCATACCTACGAGCAGTACTTC. Translating gives CASSLSSSGHTYEQYF.

A single count supports this clone. The chain uses TRBV3-1 (or the pseudogene TRBV3-2) and TRBJ1-5; D is ambiguous. V lost 1 base and J lost 0, with 19 bases in between. Germline V gene data show CDR1 as LGHDT and CDR2 as YNNKEL (reference sequence). The CDR3 loop spans 19 amino acids. CDR3 DNA sequence: TGTGCCAGCAGCCAAGCCTGGGCCCTAATGCGTGATAGCAATCAGCCCCAGCATTTT. It specifies CASSQAWALMRDSNQPQHF.